This T cell receptor (beta chain) was sequenced in a study of T cells in Graves' hyperthyroidism and ophthalmopathy. RNA transcripts yielded amplified TCR beta CDR3 regions. The TCR CDR3 first-round RT-PCR relied on the HTBI primer set. TCRdb fed the multiplex PCR reads into MiXCR, producing one record per CDR3 protein. The sample includes about 560,000 distinct CDR3 sequences, around 46% of them seen just once. Uncontrolled infection, other autoimmune disease, pregnancy or lactation barred patients from enrollment. The germline V gene encodes CDR1 SEHNR and CDR2 FQNEAQ (reference sequence). The CDR3 totals 12 residues. V was shortened by 5 bases and J by 8 bases, with 12 bases between the two germline ends.

The sequence came from a woman younger than 30 with Graves' hyperthyroidism. Sample: peripheral blood or thyroid tissue (not recorded which). The chain carries TRBV7-9 and TRBJ1-2; D remains ambiguous. The DNA of the CDR3 is TGTGCCAGCAGCCGAGTCGGCCGCGGCTACACCTTC. As protein: CASSRVGRGYTF.